These 13 T cell receptor beta chains were all obtained from the same sample, sequenced in a study of blood T cell repertoires in COVID-19 (dated by TCRdb to 2019 to 2021). The library relied on the immunoSEQ multiplex PCR assay. The table comes from immuneACCESS by way of TCRdb, which keeps in-frame sequences with V and J called. Part of the clones is missing from these tables; in studies checked, under half for an unresolved V gene and the rest for unknown reasons. In this sample the table shows about 200,000 clones, about 80% of which occur a single time. Jointly, the top ten make up 4.5% to 6.5% of the sample. Sequencing was carried out using PBMCs or T cells enriched from blood (not recorded which). These receptors all come from an older woman with acute COVID-19.

V usage is TRBV6-5 and J usage is TRBJ1-1, with D uncertain. CDR1 is MNHEY and CDR2 is SVGAGI in the germline V gene. V gave up 6 bases and J gave up 4 bases, with 15 bases separating them. This CDR3 is built from 14 residues. CDR3 bases: TGTGCCAGCAGAGGAAGGGTAGAGGGCACTGAAGCTTTCTTT. This codes for CASRGRVEGTEAFF.

The chain recombines TRBV7-2 with TRBJ2-7; tentative D call: TRBD2 (5 bases). Per germline, CDR1 SGHTA and CDR2 FQGNSA. The CDR3 spans 12 residues. V was trimmed by 5 bases and J by 10 bases, leaving 15 bases between them. The CDR3 spells CASSRGSPGQYF. The CDR3 DNA is TGTGCCAGCAGCCGAGGGAGTCCAGGACAGTACTTC.

The rearrangement joins TRBV2 to TRBJ2-1; a weak D match, TRBD1 (6 bases). Deletions cut 5 bases from V and 6 bases from J, with 14 bases between. Germline V lookup: CDR1 SNHLY, CDR2 FYNNEI. The CDR3 extends over 14 amino acids. The CDR3 region has the DNA TGTGCCAGCAGTTTACGGGACACCCTCAATGAGCAGTTCTTC. Protein product: CASSLRDTLNEQFF.

The chain is built from TRBV21-1 and TRBJ1-2; TRBD1 reflects the table's D call only, with no check against the DNA. TRBV21-1 is termed a pseudogene. CDR3 length equals 12 residues. The CDR3 nucleotides read TGTGCCCGACAGGGGGCGCATATTGGCTACACCTTC. Protein: CARQGAHIGYTF.

The chain carries TRBV27 and TRBJ2-7, with TRBD1 matching 7 bases. The trim removed 5 bases at V and 6 bases at J, leaving 4 bases unmatched. The germline CDR1 and CDR2 sequences are MNHEY and SMNVEV (reference sequence). This CDR3 comprises 12 residues. For the CDR3, the DNA is TGTGCCAGCAGTCCCACAGGGGTCGAGCAGTACTTC. Its translation is CASSPTGVEQYF.

The chain recombines TRBV10-2 with TRBJ2-7; D gene ambiguous. Germline loops: CDR1 WSHSY, CDR2 SAAADI. This CDR3 region has 14 residues. V dropped 2 bases and J dropped 2 bases, with 10 bases sitting between them. Here the CDR3 DNA reads TGCGCCAGCAGTGAGGGCGGAGTAACCTACGAGCAGTACGTC. It encodes CASSEGGVTYEQYV.

The chain links TRBV6-5 to TRBJ2-3, with a weak D call TRBD2 (5 bases). The V gene's germline CDR1 is MNHEY and CDR2 SVGAGI. The CDR3 totals 14 residues. The ends were cut back, 3 bases at V and 4 bases at J, with 11 bases in the middle. Here the CDR3 reads CASSYRLASDTQYF. As DNA, the CDR3 is TGTGCCAGCAGTTATCGTCTAGCTTCAGATACGCAGTATTTT.

The rearrangement joins TRBV5-1 to TRBJ2-1, with TRBD2 matching over 7 bases. The germline CDR1 and CDR2 sequences are SGHRS and YFSETQ. Trimming cost V 0 bases and J 4 bases; bases outside gene matches: 4. CDR3 length equals 15 residues. The CDR3 region is CASSLVAGAYNEQFF. The CDR3 DNA is TGCGCCAGCAGCTTGGTCGCGGGAGCGTACAATGAGCAGTTCTTC.

V usage is TRBV29-1 and J usage is TRBJ2-4, with TRBD2 identical over 15 bases. Germline V gives CDR1 SQVTM, CDR2 ANQGSEA. V lost 6 bases and J lost 0; bases outside the gene matches: 15. The CDR3 sequence is 20 residues long. The CDR3 DNA reads as TGCAGCGTCCGGAGTCCCGGACTAGCGGGGGGGCTAGGAGCCAAAAACATTCAGTACTTC. This gives the protein CSVRSPGLAGGLGAKNIQYF.

The gene calls are TRBV14 and TRBJ1-1, with D possibly matching TRBD1 (5 bases). Trimming stripped 0 bases from V and 8 bases from J, with 13 bases between. Per the germline V gene, CDR1 is SGHDN and CDR2 is FVKESK. The CDR3 consists of 14 residues. The CDR3 is CASSQEVTATEAFF. Written as DNA, the CDR3 is TGTGCCAGCAGCCAAGAAGTGACAGCCACCGAAGCTTTCTTT.

The chain employs TRBV24-1 and TRBJ2-1; 8 bases align to TRBD1. The ends lost 2 bases at V and 8 bases at J; junction bases unmatched: 13. Per the germline V gene, CDR1 is KGHDR and CDR2 is SFDVKD. The CDR3 runs to 17 residues. CDR3 loop: CATSDWTGIGFSDEQFF. The CDR3, as DNA: TGTGCCACCAGTGATTGGACAGGGATTGGGTTCTCCGATGAGCAGTTCTTC.

The CDR3 DNA reads as TGTGCCAGCAATTTAGCGGGATCTAGCACAGATACGCAGTATTTT. Amino acid sequence: CASNLAGSSTDTQYF. J is TRBJ2-3 and V is TRBV9, with 8 bases identical to TRBD2. Germline-derived CDR1 and CDR2 are SGDLS and YYNGEE. J lost 0 bases, V lost 6 bases, and 6 bases had no gene match. The CDR3 runs to 15 residues.

The J gene is TRBJ2-1, the V gene TRBV29-1, with TRBD1 matching over 7 bases. Germline V lookup: CDR1 SQVTM, CDR2 ANQGSEA. The CDR3 is 12 residues long. V trimming: 6 bases; J trimming: 6 bases; junction bases outside the gene matches: 5. The CDR3 loop is CSVDRATNEQFF. The CDR3 region has the DNA TGCAGCGTCGACAGGGCGACCAATGAGCAGTTCTTC.